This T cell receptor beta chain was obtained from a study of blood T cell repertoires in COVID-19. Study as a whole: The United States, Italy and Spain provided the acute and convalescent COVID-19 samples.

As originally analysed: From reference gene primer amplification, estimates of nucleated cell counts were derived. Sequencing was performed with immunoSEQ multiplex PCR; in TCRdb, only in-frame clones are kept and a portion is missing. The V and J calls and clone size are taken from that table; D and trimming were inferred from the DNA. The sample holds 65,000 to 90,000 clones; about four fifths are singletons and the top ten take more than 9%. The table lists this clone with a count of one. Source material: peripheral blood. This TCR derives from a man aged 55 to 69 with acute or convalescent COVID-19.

CDR3 residues: CASSLSRPNEQFF. The CDR3 nucleotides are TGTGCCAGCAGTTTATCGAGGCCTAATGAGCAGTTCTTC. The rearrangement uses TRBV27 and TRBJ2-1; D is uncertain. The V gene lost 0 bases and the J gene lost 7 bases, with 7 bases spanning the gap. Germline V gives CDR1 MNHEY, CDR2 SMNVEV (reference sequence). The CDR3 length is 13 residues.